The rows below give T cell receptor beta chains drawn from one sample of a study of shared clonotypes between healthy human individuals. Produced via immunoSEQ multiplex PCR; TCRdb's table is partial and in-frame only. In the table there are some 2,000,000 clones, over 85% of which are singletons. The sequencing sample was made of naive CD4+ T cells sorted from blood. These TCRs come from a man aged 18-30 years in good health. CDR3s include the opening cysteine and the closing phenylalanine or tryptophan. The order of the fields is clone size, D gene, J gene, V gene, CDR3 protein, CDR3 DNA. A D gene is named only where the DNA matches it firmly. A row's size may be missing; if present it is once, few, many or a size class.

clone_size: NA; d_call: NA; j_call: TRBJ1-2; v_call: TRBV28; cdr3_aa: CASSLSPGGVRYGYTF; cdr3_nt: TGTGCCAGCAGTTTAAGCCCCGGGGGTGTAAGATATGGCTACACCTTC
clone_size: NA; d_call: NA; j_call: TRBJ2-2; v_call: TRBV20-1; cdr3_aa: CSAGNTGELFF; cdr3_nt: TGCAGTGCTGGGAACACCGGGGAGCTGTTTTTT
clone_size: once; d_call: NA; j_call: TRBJ2-3; v_call: TRBV5-1; cdr3_aa: CASSGRDLLNTDTQYF; cdr3_nt: TGCGCCAGCAGCGGAAGGGACTTACTCAACACAGATACGCAGTATTTT
clone_size: NA; d_call: NA; j_call: TRBJ1-6; v_call: TRBV28; cdr3_aa: CASIPPYNSPLHF; cdr3_nt: TGTGCCAGTATTCCTCCCTATAATTCACCCCTCCACTTT
clone_size: NA; d_call: NA; j_call: TRBJ2-7; v_call: TRBV6-5; cdr3_aa: CASSRNEEQYF; cdr3_nt: TGTGCCAGCAGCCGCAATGAAGAGCAGTACTTC
clone_size: once; d_call: NA; j_call: TRBJ2-1; v_call: TRBV5-1; cdr3_aa: CASSLVGRREQFF; cdr3_nt: TGCGCCAGCAGCTTGGTAGGACGTCGCGAGCAGTTCTTC
clone_size: once; d_call: NA; j_call: TRBJ1-2; v_call: TRBV29-1; cdr3_aa: CSVVLRQGYGYTF; cdr3_nt: TGCAGCGTCGTTCTCCGGCAGGGATATGGCTACACCTTC
clone_size: once; d_call: TRBD2; j_call: TRBJ2-2; v_call: TRBV7-9; cdr3_aa: CASSVGLAGTGELFF; cdr3_nt: TGTGCCAGCAGCGTGGGACTAGCGGGCACCGGGGAGCTGTTTTTT
clone_size: once; d_call: NA; j_call: TRBJ2-7; v_call: TRBV14; cdr3_aa: CASSQIGGSYEQYF; cdr3_nt: TGTGCCAGCAGCCAAATTGGGGGCTCCTACGAGCAGTACTTC
clone_size: NA; d_call: NA; j_call: TRBJ1-6; v_call: TRBV4-2; cdr3_aa: CASSQDTGEVNSPLHF; cdr3_nt: TGTGCCAGCAGCCAAGATACCGGGGAAGTAAATTCACCCCTCCACTTT
clone_size: once; d_call: NA; j_call: TRBJ2-7; v_call: TRBV18; cdr3_aa: CASSSVRDTPTYEQYF; cdr3_nt: TGTGCCAGCTCATCCGTCCGGGACACCCCTACCTACGAGCAGTACTTC
clone_size: NA; d_call: TRBD2; j_call: TRBJ2-1; v_call: TRBV5-1; cdr3_aa: CASSPEGTSGSSQFF; cdr3_nt: TGCGCCAGCAGCCCGGAGGGGACTAGCGGGAGTAGCCAGTTCTTC
clone_size: NA; d_call: NA; j_call: TRBJ2-7; v_call: TRBV11-2; cdr3_aa: CASSLGWQGPYEQYF; cdr3_nt: TGTGCCAGCAGCTTAGGGTGGCAGGGGCCCTACGAGCAGTACTTC
clone_size: NA; d_call: NA; j_call: TRBJ2-1; v_call: TRBV5-1; cdr3_aa: CASSLEVASSYNEQFF; cdr3_nt: TGCGCCAGCAGCTTGGAGGTGGCGAGCTCCTACAATGAGCAGTTCTTC
clone_size: NA; d_call: TRBD1; j_call: TRBJ2-7; v_call: TRBV10-2; cdr3_aa: CASSEGDRGPAALSYEQYF; cdr3_nt: TGCGCCAGCAGTGAAGGGGACAGGGGGCCAGCGGCCCTCTCCTACGAGCAGTACTTC
clone_size: NA; d_call: NA; j_call: TRBJ2-7; v_call: TRBV6-5; cdr3_aa: CASKFRGYGSYEQYF; cdr3_nt: TGTGCCAGCAAATTTAGGGGTTATGGGTCCTACGAGCAGTACTTC
clone_size: NA; d_call: NA; j_call: TRBJ1-6; v_call: TRBV2; cdr3_aa: CASSEYSGVYNSPLHF; cdr3_nt: TGTGCCAGCAGTGAATACTCGGGGGTCTATAATTCACCCCTCCACTTT
clone_size: NA; d_call: NA; j_call: TRBJ1-6; v_call: TRBV6-1; cdr3_aa: CASSEGRVQNSPLHF; cdr3_nt: TGTGCCAGCAGTGAAGGCAGGGTTCAAAATTCACCCCTCCACTTT
clone_size: many; d_call: NA; j_call: TRBJ1-1; v_call: TRBV4-1; cdr3_aa: CASSQDEGRANTEAFF; cdr3_nt: TGCGCCAGCAGCCAAGATGAGGGACGGGCTAACACTGAAGCTTTCTTT
clone_size: NA; d_call: TRBD1; j_call: TRBJ2-7; v_call: TRBV5-1; cdr3_aa: CASSLGTGMYEQYF; cdr3_nt: TGCGCCAGCAGCTTGGGGACAGGAATGTACGAGCAGTACTTC
clone_size: NA; d_call: TRBD2; j_call: TRBJ2-1; v_call: TRBV7-9; cdr3_aa: CASSLAKRGGLGNEQFF; cdr3_nt: TGTGCCAGCAGCTTAGCGAAGCGGGGGGGCCTCGGTAATGAGCAGTTCTTC
clone_size: NA; d_call: NA; j_call: TRBJ1-2; v_call: TRBV19; cdr3_aa: CASSISWVANYGYTF; cdr3_nt: TGTGCCAGTAGTATTTCCTGGGTAGCTAACTATGGCTACACCTTC
clone_size: NA; d_call: NA; j_call: TRBJ1-4; v_call: TRBV19; cdr3_aa: CASSPNREFNEKLFF; cdr3_nt: TGTGCCAGTAGCCCGAACAGGGAGTTTAATGAAAAACTGTTTTTT
clone_size: NA; d_call: TRBD1; j_call: TRBJ1-1; v_call: TRBV6-1; cdr3_aa: CASGGGTVNTEAFF; cdr3_nt: TGTGCCAGCGGCGGCGGGACAGTAAACACTGAAGCTTTCTTT
clone_size: NA; d_call: NA; j_call: TRBJ1-2; v_call: TRBV11-2; cdr3_aa: CASSLVGGGGYTF; cdr3_nt: TGTGCCAGCAGCTTAGTGGGGGGCGGTGGCTACACCTTC
clone_size: NA; d_call: NA; j_call: TRBJ1-2; v_call: TRBV19; cdr3_aa: CASTPDDRLAYGYTF; cdr3_nt: TGTGCCAGTACCCCAGACGACAGGCTTGCTTATGGCTACACCTTC
clone_size: NA; d_call: TRBD2; j_call: TRBJ2-5; v_call: TRBV10-3; cdr3_aa: CATEPTSGGETQYF; cdr3_nt: TGTGCCACCGAACCGACTAGCGGGGGAGAGACCCAGTACTTC
clone_size: NA; d_call: NA; j_call: TRBJ2-3; v_call: TRBV7-2; cdr3_aa: CASSLDKGGTDTQYF; cdr3_nt: TGTGCCAGCAGCTTAGATAAGGGAGGAACAGATACGCAGTATTTT
clone_size: NA; d_call: NA; j_call: TRBJ1-1; v_call: TRBV11-3; cdr3_aa: CASSLVVGSEAFF; cdr3_nt: TGTGCCAGCAGCTTAGTAGTGGGGTCTGAAGCTTTCTTT
clone_size: NA; d_call: NA; j_call: TRBJ1-5; v_call: TRBV29-1; cdr3_aa: CSVEVAGNQPQHF; cdr3_nt: TGCAGCGTTGAAGTGGCTGGCAATCAGCCCCAGCATTTT
clone_size: NA; d_call: TRBD1; j_call: TRBJ2-4; v_call: TRBV18; cdr3_aa: CASSPGTVGLAKNIQYF; cdr3_nt: TGTGCCAGCTCCCCGGGGACAGTGGGGCTAGCCAAAAACATTCAGTACTTC
clone_size: NA; d_call: TRBD1; j_call: TRBJ1-4; v_call: TRBV30; cdr3_aa: CAWRWGDRSATNEKLFF; cdr3_nt: TGTGCCTGGAGGTGGGGGGACAGGAGCGCAACTAATGAAAAACTGTTTTTT
clone_size: once; d_call: NA; j_call: TRBJ2-7; v_call: TRBV27; cdr3_aa: CATPEAVTGTETYEQYF; cdr3_nt: TGTGCCACCCCGGAGGCTGTCACCGGGACGGAAACCTACGAGCAGTACTTC
clone_size: once; d_call: TRBD1; j_call: TRBJ2-3; v_call: TRBV7-9; cdr3_aa: CASSQTGTGTDTQYF; cdr3_nt: TGTGCCAGCAGCCAGACCGGGACAGGCACAGATACGCAGTATTTT
clone_size: once; d_call: TRBD1; j_call: TRBJ1-2; v_call: TRBV5-1; cdr3_aa: CASSFGTANYGYTF; cdr3_nt: TGCGCCAGCAGCTTTGGGACAGCTAACTATGGCTACACCTTC
clone_size: NA; d_call: TRBD1; j_call: TRBJ2-7; v_call: TRBV10-1; cdr3_aa: CASSDRGQGGPYEQYF; cdr3_nt: TGCGCCAGCAGTGACCGTGGACAGGGCGGACCCTACGAGCAGTACTTC
clone_size: NA; d_call: NA; j_call: TRBJ1-1; v_call: TRBV11-2; cdr3_aa: CASSFGGLTEAFF; cdr3_nt: TGTGCCAGCAGCTTTGGGGGGCTCACTGAAGCTTTCTTT
clone_size: NA; d_call: NA; j_call: TRBJ2-2; v_call: TRBV10-1; cdr3_aa: CASSEPPGELFF; cdr3_nt: TGCGCCAGCAGTGAACCCCCCGGGGAGCTGTTTTTT
clone_size: NA; d_call: TRBD1; j_call: TRBJ1-2; v_call: TRBV4-1; cdr3_aa: CASSQVTGGWNYGYTF; cdr3_nt: TGCGCCAGCAGCCAAGTTACAGGGGGCTGGAACTATGGCTACACCTTC
clone_size: NA; d_call: TRBD2; j_call: TRBJ2-1; v_call: TRBV7-6; cdr3_aa: CASSRSLAGEQFF; cdr3_nt: TGTGCCAGCAGCCGATCTCTAGCGGGGGAGCAGTTCTTC